The subject of this entry is one T cell receptor (beta chain). The data are from a study of blood T cell repertoires in COVID-19. The CDR3 is 14 amino acids. The germline gives CDR1 MNHEY, CDR2 SMNVEV (reference sequence). V lost 6 bases to trimming and J lost 4 bases; unmatched junction nucleotides: 6. Participants spanned ages about 18 to 90 years and resided in about 24 US areas. Membership in each cohort depended on participant-reported clinical history. Resolution of symptoms, clearance, or two negative PCRs was present in recovered Cohort 3 donors. Original processing notes: It was from reference gene primer amplification that nucleated cell counts were estimated. Clones were read by immunoSEQ multiplex PCR, and TCRdb kept only the in-frame ones, dropping some. D and trimming come from the DNA, and the V and J calls and clone size come from that table. Found here are about 320,000 clones, around 90% of them singletons; the top ten hold around 4.8%.

V is TRBV27 and J is TRBJ1-2; 9 positions agree with TRBD1. Sequences were obtained from PBMCs or T cells enriched from blood (not recorded which). The receptor was derived from a man aged 55 to 70 who had recovered from COVID-19. In DNA, the CDR3 is TGTGCCAGCAGACGAGACAGGGGGTTCTATGGCTACACCTTC. It codes for CASRRDRGFYGYTF.